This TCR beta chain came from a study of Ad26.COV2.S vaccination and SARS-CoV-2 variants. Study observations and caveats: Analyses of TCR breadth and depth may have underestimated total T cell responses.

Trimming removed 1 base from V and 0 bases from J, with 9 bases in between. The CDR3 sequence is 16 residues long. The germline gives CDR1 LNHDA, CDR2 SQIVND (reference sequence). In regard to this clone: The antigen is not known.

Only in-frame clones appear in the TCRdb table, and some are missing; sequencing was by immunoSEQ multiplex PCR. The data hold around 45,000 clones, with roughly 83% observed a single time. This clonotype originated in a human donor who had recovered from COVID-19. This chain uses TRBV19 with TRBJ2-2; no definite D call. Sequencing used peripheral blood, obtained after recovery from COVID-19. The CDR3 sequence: CASSIVGGANTGELFF. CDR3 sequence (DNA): TGTGCCAGTAGTATAGTAGGCGGCGCGAACACCGGGGAGCTGTTTTTT.